Shown below are 19 T cell receptor beta chains from a single sample sequenced in a study of shared clonotypes between healthy human individuals (dated by TCRdb to the early 2020s). The method was the immunoSEQ multiplex PCR assay. Imported from immuneACCESS, the table was reduced by TCRdb to in-frame sequences with V and J called. These copies leave out some clones; in studies compared against another copy, an unresolved V gene accounts for under half, and the cause of the remainder is not known. A total of a few million clones appear in this sample, approximately 95% of them only once. 0.39% of the sample lies in the top ten. The sample comprised naive CD4+ T cells from PBMCs. Interpreted using the paper, the cell subset or site label stands for: CD45RA+ positively selected. The receptor source for this set is a young man in good health. Some clones in this sample may be carry-over from other donors' samples.

The genes are TRBV5-1 and TRBJ2-7, with TRBD1 matching over 7 bases. Germline V gives CDR1 SGHRS, CDR2 YFSETQ. This CDR3 spans 14 amino acids. V trimming: 4 bases; J trimming: 4 bases; junction bases outside the gene matches: 8. The CDR3 protein is CASSPDRELYEQYF. The CDR3 bases are TGCGCCAGCAGCCCCGACAGGGAGTTATACGAGCAGTACTTC. Complete variable domain (other parts from reference TRBV5-1 and TRBJ2-7): KAGVTQTPRYLIKTRGQQVTLSCSPISGHRSVSWYQQTPGQGLQFLFEYFSETQRNKGNFPGRFSGRQFSNSRSEMNVSTLELGDSALYLCASSPDRELYEQYFGPGTRLTVT.

The gene calls are TRBV7-8 and TRBJ2-1; D may be TRBD2 (6 bases). The CDR3 has 12 amino acids. V dropped 5 bases and J dropped 9 bases, with 11 bases sitting between them. Germline V gene data show CDR1 as SGHVS and CDR2 as FQNEAQ. The CDR3 reads CASSRDLGEQFF. The CDR3 nucleotides are TGTGCCAGCAGCCGGGACTTGGGTGAGCAGTTCTTC.

The chain recombines TRBV4-3 with TRBJ1-4; D remains unclear. The CDR3 is 16 amino acids. The V end was cut by 4 bases, the J end by 0 bases, with 12 bases between. Germline V gene data show CDR1 as LGHNA and CDR2 as YSLEER. The CDR3 DNA reads as TGCGCCAGCAGCCGGGCGGCGGTTGCAACTAATGAAAAACTGTTTTTT. It encodes CASSRAAVATNEKLFF.

The chain employs TRBV6-8 and TRBJ1-3, with TRBD1 as a possible D gene (5 bases). Per germline, CDR1 MNHGY and CDR2 SAAAGT. V gave up 2 bases and J gave up 0 bases, with 17 bases separating them. The length of the CDR3 is 18 residues. CDR3 in DNA: TGTGCCAGCAGTTACGTTAAAAGGGACGTCCACTCTGGAAACACCATATATTTT. Residues: CASSYVKRDVHSGNTIYF.

The chain uses TRBV14 and TRBJ2-2, with TRBD1 matching over 7 bases. The junction had 5 bases not matched to a gene; V was cut back by 6 bases and J by 4 bases. The CDR3 is 14 amino acids. The germline V gene has CDR1 SGHDN and CDR2 FVKESK. The CDR3 loop reads CASRASGGTGELFF. CDR3 DNA: TGTGCCAGCAGGGCCTCAGGGGGCACCGGGGAGCTGTTTTTT.

The rearrangement uses TRBV28 and TRBJ1-5; TRBD1 aligns across 7 bases. Germline V lookup: CDR1 MDHEN, CDR2 SYDVKM. V shed 6 bases and J 2 bases; nucleotides not matched to a gene: 10. The length of the CDR3 is 16 residues. The CDR3 reads CASRNFWTGGNQPQHF. Here the CDR3 DNA reads TGTGCCAGCAGGAACTTCTGGACAGGCGGCAATCAGCCCCAGCATTTT. Full variable domain (missing parts from reference TRBV28 and TRBJ1-5): DVKVTQSSRYLVKRTGEKVFLECVQDMDHENMFWYRQDPGLGLRLIYFSYDVKMKEKGDIPEGYSVSREKKERFSLILESASTNQTSMYLCASRNFWTGGNQPQHFGDGTRLSIL.

V and J are TRBV29-1 and TRBJ2-3; the D is unclear. CDR3 length: 13 amino acids. V shed 1 base and J shed 4 bases, with 9 bases lying between them. Germline V gene sequence: CDR1 SQVTM, CDR2 ANQGSEA. CDR3 bases: TGCAGCGTTGAAGGGTGGCTGGCAGATACGCAGTATTTT. It translates to CSVEGWLADTQYF.

This clone was observed once. The genes are TRBV7-2 and TRBJ2-1; D ambiguous. The CDR3 is made up of 12 amino acids. CDR1 SGHTA and CDR2 FQGNSA come from the germline V gene. The V gene lost 5 bases and the J gene lost 6 bases, with 8 bases spanning the gap. Here the CDR3 DNA reads TGTGCCAGCAGCCCGCAACGCAATGAGCAGTTCTTC. This codes for CASSPQRNEQFF.

The V and J genes are TRBV28 and TRBJ1-5, with TRBD1 as a possible D gene (6 bases). The V end was cut by 6 bases, the J end by 3 bases, with 9 bases between. Germline V gives CDR1 MDHEN, CDR2 SYDVKM. The CDR3 extends over 13 amino acids. The CDR3 DNA reads TGTGCCAGCAGGACAGGCTACAATCAGCCCCAGCATTTT. It translates to CASRTGYNQPQHF.

The chain recombines TRBV2 with TRBJ2-2, with 7 bases that match TRBD2. V gave up 0 bases and J gave up 5 bases; unmatched junction bases: 6. Per germline, CDR1 SNHLY and CDR2 FYNNEI. The CDR3 loop spans 16 amino acids. The CDR3 nucleotides are TGTGCCAGCAGTGAAGCCCCAGGGAGGGGAACCGGGGAGCTGTTTTTT. Its protein product is CASSEAPGRGTGELFF.

J is TRBJ2-7 and V is TRBV5-6; D is uncertain. Germline V lookup: CDR1 SGHDT, CDR2 YYEEEE. Deletions cut 0 bases from V and 2 bases from J, with 15 bases between. The CDR3 covers 16 residues. The CDR3 nucleotides are TGTGCCAGCAGCTTGGCTCCCGATCCAAATACCTACGAGCAGTACTTC. Encoded protein: CASSLAPDPNTYEQYF.

V gene TRBV13 combines with J gene TRBJ1-1; D is uncertain. The length of the CDR3 is 17 residues. Trimming removed 2 bases at V and 3 bases at J, with 19 bases between. CDR1 is PRHDT and CDR2 is FYEKMQ in the germline V gene (reference sequence). The CDR3 sequence: CASSLSVLSPPDTEAFF. In DNA, the CDR3 is TGTGCCAGCAGCTTATCGGTCTTGAGCCCACCAGACACTGAAGCTTTCTTT.

This clone was seen just once. The V and J genes are TRBV6-6 and TRBJ2-7; D could derive from TRBD1 or TRBD2 (5 bases each). The CDR3 sequence is 15 residues long. Between the trimmed V and J ends, which lost 0 bases and 9 bases, there was a span of 18 bases. Per germline, CDR1 MNHNY and CDR2 SVGAGI (reference sequence). CDR3: CASSYSAGTYTLQYF. CDR3 DNA: TGTGCCAGCAGTTACTCGGCAGGGACGTATACGTTGCAGTACTTC.

The chain has TRBV7-9 and TRBJ1-2; a weak D match, TRBD1 (6 bases). Germline V gene data show CDR1 as SEHNR and CDR2 as FQNEAQ (reference sequence). This CDR3 has 14 amino acids. Trimming removed 0 bases at V and 3 bases at J, with 8 bases between. CDR3 DNA sequence: TGTGCCAGCAGCTTAGCGCACAGGGACTATGGCTACACCTTC. Amino acid sequence: CASSLAHRDYGYTF.

Comment on this clone: The same CDR3 can be traced to other DNA sequences in this sample. The chain has TRBV7-3 and TRBJ1-1; no definite D call. Trimming cost V 1 base and J 1 base, with 7 bases left between them. The germline V gene encodes CDR1 SGHTA and CDR2 FQGTGA. The CDR3 has 14 residues. The CDR3 spells CASSLIGENTEAFF. As DNA, the CDR3 is TGTGCCAGCAGCTTAATCGGGGAGAACACTGAAGCTTTCTTT.

The V call is TRBV5-5, the J call TRBJ1-5; TRBD1 matches at 7 bases. From germline, CDR1 is SGHKS and CDR2 YYEKEE (reference sequence). This CDR3 has 15 residues. The V and J ends lost 4 bases and 5 bases, in that order; junction bases with no gene match: 9. The CDR3 DNA is TGTGCCAGCAGCGAGGGACAGCAATCGCATCAGCCCCAGCATTTT. Amino acid sequence: CASSEGQQSHQPQHF.

This rearrangement joins TRBV7-9 to TRBJ2-5, with a weak D call TRBD1 (6 bases). Per the germline V gene, CDR1 is SEHNR and CDR2 is FQNEAQ (reference sequence). This CDR3 comprises 14 residues. V lost 5 bases to trimming and J lost 7 bases, with 17 bases between them. The CDR3 DNA reads as TGTGCCAGCAGCCATGGACAGCTCATGGGGACCCAGTACTTC. Its translation is CASSHGQLMGTQYF. Variable domain in full (rest from reference TRBV7-9 and TRBJ2-5): DTGVSQNPRHKITKRGQNVTFRCDPISEHNRLYWYRQTLGQGPEFLTYFQNEAQLEKSRLLSDRFSAERPKGSFSTLEIQRTEQGDSAMYLCASSHGQLMGTQYFGPGTRLLVL.

The rearrangement joins TRBV28 to TRBJ2-7; 7 bases fit TRBD2. Per the germline V gene, CDR1 is MDHEN and CDR2 is SYDVKM. V lost 2 bases, J lost 3 bases, and 4 bases stayed unmatched. The CDR3 consists of 14 residues. This chain's CDR3 is CASSLLGTNYEQYF. The DNA for the CDR3 is TGTGCCAGCAGTTTACTAGGGACTAACTACGAGCAGTACTTC.

DNA of the CDR3: TGTGCCAGCACCCCGCCGGGGTTGGACACCGGGGAGCTGTTTTTT. It translates to CASTPPGLDTGELFF. The chain joins TRBV6-6 to TRBJ2-2, with D possibly matching TRBD2 (5 bases). The CDR3 extends over 15 amino acids. Germline V gene data show CDR1 as MNHNY and CDR2 as SVGAGI (reference sequence). The germline V and J ends were trimmed by 7 bases and 3 bases, with 15 bases remaining between them.